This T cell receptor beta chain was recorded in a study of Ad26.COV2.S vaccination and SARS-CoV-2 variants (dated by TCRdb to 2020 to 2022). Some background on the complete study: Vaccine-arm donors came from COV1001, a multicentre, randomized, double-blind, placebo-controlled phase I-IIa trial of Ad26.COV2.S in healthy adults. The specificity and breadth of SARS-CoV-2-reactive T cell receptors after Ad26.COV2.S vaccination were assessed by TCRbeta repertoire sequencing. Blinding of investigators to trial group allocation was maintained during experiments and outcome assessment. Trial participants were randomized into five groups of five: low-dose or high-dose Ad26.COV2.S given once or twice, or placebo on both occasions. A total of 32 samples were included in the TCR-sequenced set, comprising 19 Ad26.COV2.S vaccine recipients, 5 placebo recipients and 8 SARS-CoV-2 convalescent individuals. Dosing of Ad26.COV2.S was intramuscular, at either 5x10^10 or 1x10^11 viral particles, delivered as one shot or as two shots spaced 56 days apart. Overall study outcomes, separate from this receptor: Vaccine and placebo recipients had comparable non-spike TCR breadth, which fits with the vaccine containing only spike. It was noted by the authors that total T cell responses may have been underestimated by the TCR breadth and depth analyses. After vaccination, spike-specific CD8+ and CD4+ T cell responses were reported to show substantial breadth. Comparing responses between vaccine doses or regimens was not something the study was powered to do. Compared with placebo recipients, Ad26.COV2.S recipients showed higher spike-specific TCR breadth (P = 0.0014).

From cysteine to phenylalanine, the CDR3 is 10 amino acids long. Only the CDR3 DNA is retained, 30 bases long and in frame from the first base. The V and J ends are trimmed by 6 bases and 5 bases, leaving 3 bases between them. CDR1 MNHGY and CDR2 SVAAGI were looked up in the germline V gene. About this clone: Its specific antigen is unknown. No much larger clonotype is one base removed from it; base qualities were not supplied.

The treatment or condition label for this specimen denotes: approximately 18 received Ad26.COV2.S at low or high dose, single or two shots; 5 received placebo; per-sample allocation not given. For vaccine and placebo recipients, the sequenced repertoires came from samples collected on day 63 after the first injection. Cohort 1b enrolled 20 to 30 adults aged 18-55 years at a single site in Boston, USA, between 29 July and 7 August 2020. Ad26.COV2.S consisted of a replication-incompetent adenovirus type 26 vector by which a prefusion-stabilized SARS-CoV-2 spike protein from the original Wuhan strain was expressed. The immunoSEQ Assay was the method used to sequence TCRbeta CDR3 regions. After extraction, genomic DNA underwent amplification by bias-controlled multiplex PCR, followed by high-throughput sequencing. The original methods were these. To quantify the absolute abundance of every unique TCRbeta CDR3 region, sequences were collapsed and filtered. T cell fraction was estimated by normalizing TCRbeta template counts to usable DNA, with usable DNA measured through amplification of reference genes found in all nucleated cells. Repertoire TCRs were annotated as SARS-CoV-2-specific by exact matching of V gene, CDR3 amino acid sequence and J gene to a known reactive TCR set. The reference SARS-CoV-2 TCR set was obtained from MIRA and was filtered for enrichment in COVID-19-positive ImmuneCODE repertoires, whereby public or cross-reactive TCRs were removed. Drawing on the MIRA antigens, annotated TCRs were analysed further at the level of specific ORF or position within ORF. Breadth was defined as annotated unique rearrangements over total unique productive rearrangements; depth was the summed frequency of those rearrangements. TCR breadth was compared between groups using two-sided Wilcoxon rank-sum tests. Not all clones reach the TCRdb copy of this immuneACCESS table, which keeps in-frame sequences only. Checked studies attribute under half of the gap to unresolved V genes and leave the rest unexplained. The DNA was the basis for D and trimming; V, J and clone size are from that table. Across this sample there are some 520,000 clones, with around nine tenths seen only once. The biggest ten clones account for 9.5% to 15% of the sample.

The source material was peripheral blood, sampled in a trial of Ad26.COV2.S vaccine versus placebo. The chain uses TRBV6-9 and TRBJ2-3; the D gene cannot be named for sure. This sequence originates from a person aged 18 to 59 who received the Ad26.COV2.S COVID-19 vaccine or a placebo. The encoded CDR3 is CASRGDTQYF. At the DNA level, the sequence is TGTGCCAGCAGAGGAGATACGCAGTATTTT.